The entry below gives a single TCR beta chain sequence along with its context. These data belong to a study of blood T cell repertoires in COVID-19. Profiling relied on immunoSEQ multiplex PCR, and the TCRdb table lists in-frame clones only, not all of them. The sample has some 230,000 clones; approximately 92% are singletons. The V end lost 6 bases, the J end lost 5 bases, and 22 bases lay between the germline ends. CDR3 length equals 15 residues. The V gene's germline CDR1 is SQVTM and CDR2 ANQGSEA. The receptor was derived from a young woman in a cohort exposed to, infected with or recovered from COVID-19 (not recorded which). This rearrangement joins TRBV29-1 to TRBJ1-1; weak D call: TRBD1 (6 bases). The material sequenced was PBMCs or T cells enriched from blood (not recorded which). The CDR3 spells CSVLGGSGGATEAFF. DNA of the CDR3: TGCAGCGTCCTAGGGGGGTCGGGAGGGGCTACTGAAGCTTTCTTT. Full variable domain (outside the CDR3, taken from reference TRBV29-1 and TRBJ1-1): SAVISQKPSRDICQRGTSLTIQCQVDSQVTMMFWYRQQPGQSLTLIATANQGSEATYESGFVIDKFPISRPNLTFSTLTVSNMSPEDSSIYLCSVLGGSGGATEAFFGQGTRLTVV.